The 29 T cell receptor beta chains in this list originate from one sample, sequenced in a study of vaccination and CD4 T cells after COVID-19. Researchers used the Oncomine TCR Beta short-read assay to sequence DNA from cultured CD4+ T cells. In TCRdb, the PCR reads were re-called with MiXCR into one record per CDR3 protein. The table lists about 14,000 distinct CDR3 sequences, 40% to 65% of them singletons, with about 10% in the top ten. Their recognized antigens are unknown. Treatment indicated: roughly 10-day PBMC culture with coronavirus spike peptide pools or control peptides (ViraFEST assay). The sequencing here drew on CD4+ T cells from blood, cultured in vitro, taken before SARS-CoV-2 vaccination. The origin of the receptors is a human donor who had recovered from COVID-19.

There are a few counts of this clonotype. The rearrangement uses TRBV7-9 and TRBJ1-5, with a possible D match to TRBD1 (6 bases). The ends were cut back, 6 bases at V and 7 bases at J, with 19 bases in the middle. CDR3 length equals 15 residues. Germline V lookup: CDR1 SEHNR, CDR2 FQNEAQ (reference sequence). The DNA for the CDR3 is TGTGCCAGCAGTATGGCCGGGGGCGCGAACCAGCCCCAGCATTTT. Protein product: CASSMAGGANQPQHF.

J is TRBJ2-6 and V is TRBV6-1; D unresolved. V lost 8 bases to trimming and J lost 0 bases, with 5 bases between them. Germline V gene lookup returns CDR1 MNHNS and CDR2 SASEGT. The length of the CDR3 is 13 residues. CDR3 amino acids: CASFPSGANVLTF. The CDR3 nucleotides are TGTGCCAGCTTCCCCTCTGGGGCCAACGTCCTGACTTTC.

V is TRBV11-3 and J is TRBJ2-5, with TRBD1 matching over 11 bases. Germline-derived CDR1 and CDR2 are SGHNT and YENEEA. CDR3 length: 18 residues. Trimming removed 5 bases from V and 3 bases from J; junction bases left unmatched: 14. In DNA form, the CDR3 reads TGTGCCAGCAGCGCGCGGACAGGGGGCGTCGTCGAGAAAGAGACCCAGTACTTC. This gives the protein CASSARTGGVVEKETQYF.

This chain joins TRBV6-2 or TRBV6-3 and TRBJ2-2, with TRBD1 as a possible D gene (5 bases). Germline CDR1 reads MNHEY; CDR2 reads SVGEGT. Trimming took off 6 bases at V and 1 base at J, with 15 bases between the two ends. The CDR3 has 16 amino acids. The CDR3 DNA is TGTGCCAGCAGCGCGATAGGGGCGGTGAACACCGGGGAGCTGTTTTTT. Translation gives CASSAIGAVNTGELFF.

The rearrangement links TRBV4-2 to TRBJ1-2, with 9 bases matching TRBD1. The CDR3 contains 16 residues. V lost 3 bases and J lost 7; bases outside the gene matches: 12. Germline assignment: CDR1 LGHNA and CDR2 YNFKEQ. This CDR3 reads CASSQGVGTGSGGYTF. CDR3 DNA: TGTGCCAGCAGCCAGGGGGTAGGGACAGGGAGTGGTGGCTACACCTTC.

This chain connects TRBV28 to TRBJ1-6; tentative D call: TRBD1 (5 bases). CDR3 length: 14 amino acids. V gave up 2 bases and J gave up 7 bases, with 9 bases separating them. CDR1 and CDR2 from the germline V gene are MDHEN and SYDVKM. The CDR3 DNA follows: TGTGCCAGCAGTTTACGACAGCCAAATTCACCCCTCCACTTT. Translating gives CASSLRQPNSPLHF.

V is TRBV20-1 and J is TRBJ2-5; 9 bases are shared with TRBD2. V lost 0 bases, J lost 5 bases, and 7 bases stayed unmatched. There are 15 residues in the CDR3. Germline-derived CDR1 and CDR2 are DFQATT and SNEGSKA (reference sequence). The CDR3 sequence is CSARDDSGSGETQYF. CDR3 in DNA: TGCAGTGCTAGAGACGATAGCGGGAGTGGGGAGACCCAGTACTTC.

The sample holds a few counts of this clonotype. For the CDR3, the DNA is TGTGCCAGCAGTGACCGGGACAGGGGGAGGTTAACCTTC. Translation: CASSDRDRGRLTF. The V gene is TRBV6-1, the J gene TRBJ1-2; TRBD1 matches 11 bases. This CDR3 is 13 amino acids long. Germline V CDR1 and CDR2: MNHNS, SASEGT. V trimming: 3 bases; J trimming: 14 bases; junction bases outside the gene matches: 8.

This clonotype was seen more than once but under ten times. The rearrangement uses TRBV27 and TRBJ1-1; a possible D gene is TRBD1 (5 bases). Germline CDR1 and CDR2: MNHEY and SMNVEV (reference sequence). This CDR3 is built from 15 residues. Trimming left V 1 base short and J 5 bases short, with 14 bases between. For the CDR3, the DNA is TGTGCCAGCAGTTTATTCCAGGGCGCCGCGACTGAAGCTTTCTTT. Translating it yields CASSLFQGAATEAFF.

The chain couples TRBV2 to TRBJ2-2; D is unresolved. The germline gives CDR1 SNHLY, CDR2 FYNNEI. The CDR3 contains 12 residues. Between the trimmed V and J ends, which lost 9 bases and 6 bases, there was a span of 11 bases. CDR3 loop: CASRSYAGELFF. The CDR3 DNA reads as TGTGCCAGTCGCTCTTATGCCGGGGAGCTGTTTTTT.

This chain links TRBV6-2 or TRBV6-3 with TRBJ1-1; possibly TRBD1 for D (6 bases). Trimming pared 8 bases from V and 4 bases from J, leaving 17 bases between. Germline values: CDR1 MNHEY, CDR2 SVGEGT. The CDR3 length is 14 residues. The chain's CDR3 is CASGDQGLATEAFF. CDR3 nucleotide sequence: TGTGCCAGCGGGGATCAGGGGTTGGCCACTGAAGCTTTCTTT.

The J gene is TRBJ1-5, the V gene TRBV30; the match to TRBD1 covers 7 bases. From germline, CDR1 is GTSNPN and CDR2 SVGIG (reference sequence). The J segment lost 10 bases and the V segment lost 0 bases, leaving 9 bases of the junction unmatched. The CDR3 loop spans 14 amino acids. This CDR3 reads CAWSVLTGRAPQHF. The CDR3 bases are TGTGCCTGGAGTGTACTGACAGGGAGGGCCCCCCAGCATTTT.

The chain recombines TRBV5-1 with TRBJ2-7; D ambiguous. The length of the CDR3 is 13 residues. Trimming left V 1 base short and J 0 bases short, with 5 bases between. CDR1 SGHRS and CDR2 YFSETQ come from the germline V gene. The CDR3 DNA reads as TGCGCCAGCAGCTTGACCGTCTCCTACGAGCAGTACTTC. This encodes CASSLTVSYEQYF.

V usage is TRBV20-1 and J usage is TRBJ2-5, with D perhaps TRBD1 (6 bases). Germline V gives CDR1 DFQATT, CDR2 SNEGSKA (reference sequence). The CDR3 consists of 16 residues. V dropped 0 bases and J dropped 1 base, with 15 bases sitting between them. The CDR3 region has the DNA TGCAGTGCTAGAGATAAGAAGAGACAGGTCCAAGAGACCCAGTACTTC. Translated: CSARDKKRQVQETQYF.

V gene TRBV28 combines with J gene TRBJ1-1; TRBD1 might be the D (6 bases). Germline-derived CDR1 and CDR2 are MDHEN and SYDVKM. V was cut by 2 bases and J by 5 bases, with 24 bases left in between. This CDR3 spans 18 amino acids. The CDR3 reads CASSLIGGAGGGLTEAFF. DNA of the CDR3: TGTGCCAGCAGTTTAATAGGTGGGGCCGGAGGGGGGTTGACTGAAGCTTTCTTT.

The chain combines TRBV20-1 with TRBJ2-7; 11 bases fit TRBD2. Germline lookup yields CDR1 DFQATT and CDR2 SNEGSKA (reference sequence). With 2 bases clipped from V and 4 bases from J, the junction kept 4 bases outside the gene matches. The CDR3 consists of 14 residues. CDR3 residues: CSARWLAGGYEQYF. CDR3 DNA sequence: TGCAGTGCTAGATGGCTAGCGGGGGGATACGAGCAGTACTTC.

This sequence joins TRBV6-5 and TRBJ2-1; D gene unclear. There are 12 residues in the CDR3. The germline V gene encodes CDR1 MNHEY and CDR2 SVGAGI. V was cut by 4 bases and J by 4 bases, with 5 bases left in between. CDR3 residues: CASSSLYNEQFF. The CDR3 bases are TGTGCCAGCAGTTCGCTATACAATGAGCAGTTCTTC.

V is TRBV6-2 or TRBV6-3 and J is TRBJ2-1; D possibly corresponds to TRBD2 (6 bases). The CDR3 totals 15 residues. Between the trimmed V and J ends, which lost 8 bases and 6 bases, there was a span of 20 bases. Germline CDR1 reads MNHEY; CDR2 reads SVGEGT. CDR3 loop: CASYPGGVMINEQFF. In DNA form, the CDR3 reads TGTGCCAGCTACCCTGGCGGGGTGATGATCAATGAGCAGTTCTTC.

A word on this clonotype: This may stem from a read error, because a much larger clone lies one nucleotide away. This rearrangement joins TRBV7-2 to TRBJ2-3, with TRBD2 identical over 8 bases. Trimming at V came to 1 base and at J to 3 bases, leaving 6 bases not matched to a gene. The CDR3 covers 16 residues. Germline V gives CDR1 SGHTA, CDR2 FQGNSA. In DNA form, the CDR3 reads TGTGCCAGCAGCTTAGGGGCAGCGGGGGTAACAGATACGCAGTATTTT. It codes for CASSLGAAGVTDTQYF.

The rearrangement joins TRBV11-2 to TRBJ1-3, with no clear D. The germline V gene has CDR1 SGHAT and CDR2 FQNNGV. Deletions cut 1 base from V and 2 bases from J, with 6 bases between. The CDR3 consists of 14 residues. The CDR3 bases are TGTGCCAGCAGCTTAGGGGGAGCTGGAAACACCATATATTTT. Translating it yields CASSLGGAGNTIYF. Supplemented by reference TRBV11-2 and TRBJ1-3, the full variable domain reads EAGVAQSPRYKIIEKRQSVAFWCNPISGHATLYWYQQILGQGPKLLIQFQNNGVVDDSQLPKDRFSAERLKGVDSTLKIQPAKLEDSAVYLCASSLGGAGNTIYFGEGSWLTVV.

The chain recombines TRBV19 with TRBJ2-5; tentatively, D is TRBD1 (5 bases). CDR1 LNHDA and CDR2 SQIVND come from the germline V gene (reference sequence). CDR3 length: 13 residues. Deletions cut 6 bases from V and 5 bases from J, with 13 bases between. In nucleotides, the CDR3 is TGTGCCAGTAGGGGCCAGGGTCCGGAGACCCAGTACTTC. This translates into CASRGQGPETQYF. Full variable domain (remainder filled in from reference TRBV19 and TRBJ2-5): DGGITQSPKYLFRKEGQNVTLSCEQNLNHDAMYWYRQDPGQGLRLIYYSQIVNDFQKGDIAEGYSVSREKKESFPLTVTSAQKNPTAFYLCASRGQGPETQYFGPGTRLLVL.

V and J are TRBV2 and TRBJ2-7, with 8 bases matching TRBD2. The CDR3 has 13 amino acids. J gave up 3 bases and V 8 bases, and 6 bases lay outside the gene matches. Per germline, CDR1 SNHLY and CDR2 FYNNEI. The CDR3 region has the DNA TGTGCCAGCGGGCGGGAGGCCAACTACGAGCAGTACTTC. Protein sequence: CASGREANYEQYF. The full variable domain, completed using reference TRBV2 and TRBJ2-7, is EPEVTQTPSHQVTQMGQEVILRCVPISNHLYFYWYRQILGQKVEFLVSFYNNEISEKSEIFDDQFSVERPDGSNFTLKIRSTKLEDSAMYFCASGREANYEQYFGPGTRLTVT.

The chain has TRBV11-1 and TRBJ1-2, with TRBD1 identical over 7 bases. Germline CDR1 is SGHAT and CDR2 is FQDESV (reference sequence). Trimming cost V 7 bases and J 4 bases; bases outside gene matches: 15. The CDR3 is 16 amino acids. CDR3: CASTQGGPRHFYGYTF. The CDR3 nucleotides are TGTGCCAGCACTCAGGGGGGGCCACGACACTTCTATGGCTACACCTTC.

This clonotype appeared a few times. The chain links TRBV6-1 to TRBJ1-2; 7 bases align to TRBD1. Germline V gene sequence: CDR1 MNHNS, CDR2 SASEGT. After removal of 6 bases from V and 8 bases from J, the junction contained 6 bases not matched to a gene. The CDR3 covers 12 residues. CDR3 residues: CASRISGGGYTF. The DNA of the CDR3 is TGTGCCAGCAGGATCTCAGGGGGGGGCTACACCTTC.

V gene TRBV18 combines with J gene TRBJ1-1; no definite D call. This CDR3 comprises 13 residues. Germline V gives CDR1 KGHSH, CDR2 LQKENI. V was trimmed by 3 bases and J by 1 base, leaving 6 bases between them. Written as DNA, the CDR3 is TGTGCCAGCTCACCGGCGCAGAACACTGAAGCTTTCTTT. Its translation is CASSPAQNTEAFF.

The J gene is TRBJ2-2, the V gene TRBV11-3, with D uncertain. The V end lost 5 bases, the J end lost 2 bases, and 12 bases lay between the germline ends. Germline assignment: CDR1 SGHNT and CDR2 YENEEA. CDR3 length: 15 residues. The CDR3 sequence: CASSQTVANTGELFF. The CDR3 bases are TGTGCCAGCAGCCAAACGGTGGCTAACACCGGGGAGCTGTTTTTT. Supplemented by reference TRBV11-3 and TRBJ2-2, the full variable domain reads EAGVVQSPRYKIIEKKQPVAFWCNPISGHNTLYWYLQNLGQGPELLIRYENEEAVDDSQLPKDRFSAERLKGVDSTLKIQPAELGDSAVYLCASSQTVANTGELFFGEGSRLTVL.

The chain joins TRBV6-2 or TRBV6-3 to TRBJ2-2; unclear D gene. The germline gives CDR1 MNHEY, CDR2 SVGEGT. V lost 0 bases and J 6 bases, leaving 8 bases between the germline ends. This CDR3 is built from 14 residues. CDR3 nucleotide sequence: TGTGCCAGCAGTTACTCCATCAAGGCCGGGGAGCTGTTTTTT. Amino acid sequence: CASSYSIKAGELFF.

The chain combines TRBV19 with TRBJ1-2; D not certain. With 3 bases removed from V and 7 bases from J, the gap between germline ends came to 18 bases. The CDR3 has 15 residues. From germline, CDR1 is LNHDA and CDR2 SQIVND (reference sequence). Here the CDR3 DNA reads TGTGCCAGTAGTATCCAGTCGAATCGTCTAGCTGGCTACACCTTC. Translated: CASSIQSNRLAGYTF.

This clonotype rates as large. This chain connects TRBV7-8 to TRBJ1-5; TRBD1 agrees at 9 bases. Trimming took 3 bases from V and 8 from J; bases not matched to a gene: 11. The CDR3 consists of 16 residues. Germline V gene data show CDR1 as SGHVS and CDR2 as FQNEAQ. CDR3 in amino acids: CASSFAGQGMLEPQHF. In DNA, the CDR3 is TGTGCCAGCAGCTTTGCCGGACAGGGGATGTTAGAGCCCCAGCATTTT.